These 28 T cell receptor beta chains originate from one sample sequenced in a study of T cell changes during pregnancy in multiple sclerosis. Sequencing was performed with immunoSEQ multiplex PCR; in TCRdb, only in-frame clones are kept and a portion is missing. Of some 60,000 clones listed, about 92% are singletons. Sequenced here: peripheral blood, sampled in the second trimester of pregnancy. These receptors came from a female donor in good health, enrolled as a control in a pregnancy study.

The genes are TRBV11-3 and TRBJ2-2, with 10 bases identical to TRBD1. The germline gives CDR1 SGHNT, CDR2 YENEEA. The CDR3 runs 18 residues. V lost 4 bases and J lost 0; bases outside the gene matches: 8. The CDR3 loop reads CASSSHSGQGSNTGELFF. The CDR3 coding sequence is TGTGCCAGCAGCTCCCACTCGGGACAGGGGTCGAACACCGGGGAGCTGTTTTTT. Full variable domain (remainder filled in from reference TRBV11-3 and TRBJ2-2): EAGVVQSPRYKIIEKKQPVAFWCNPISGHNTLYWYLQNLGQGPELLIRYENEEAVDDSQLPKDRFSAERLKGVDSTLKIQPAELGDSAVYLCASSSHSGQGSNTGELFFGEGSRLTVL.

V gene TRBV27 combines with J gene TRBJ2-4, with D possibly being TRBD2 (5 bases). Germline CDR1 MNHEY, CDR2 SMNVEV (reference sequence). This CDR3 is built from 14 residues. Trimming shortened V by 6 bases and J by 0 bases, and 9 bases separated the two germline ends. The CDR3 DNA follows: TGTGCCAGCAGATCAGGACTAGCCAAAAACATTCAGTACTTC. Protein sequence: CASRSGLAKNIQYF.

V and J are TRBV18 and TRBJ1-1; D perhaps matches TRBD1 (5 bases). With 4 bases removed from V and 1 base from J, the gap between germline ends came to 10 bases. Germline loops: CDR1 KGHSH, CDR2 LQKENI. This CDR3 is 14 amino acids long. CDR3 in DNA: TGTGCCAGCTCACGAGACAGACAGAACACTGAAGCTTTCTTT. Encoded protein: CASSRDRQNTEAFF.

This clone was observed a single time. The rearrangement uses TRBV2 and TRBJ2-1; 13 bases line up with TRBD2. Germline V gives CDR1 SNHLY, CDR2 FYNNEI. V was pared by 6 bases and J by 7 bases, with 6 bases of the junction left unmatched. This CDR3 region has 15 residues. CDR3 sequence (DNA): TGTGCCAGCAGCGGAGGACTAGCGGGAGTAAATGAGCAGTTCTTC. It yields the protein CASSGGLAGVNEQFF.

This clone was detected only once. The chain uses TRBV19 and TRBJ2-5, with D maybe TRBD2 (5 bases). With 5 bases removed from V and 1 base from J, the gap between germline ends came to 11 bases. CDR1 and CDR2 (germline): LNHDA, SQIVND (reference sequence). The CDR3 covers 14 residues. CDR3 amino acids: CASSYGLAQETQYF. The CDR3, as DNA: TGTGCCAGTAGTTACGGACTGGCCCAAGAGACCCAGTACTTC.

The chain has TRBV18 and TRBJ1-3; 7 bases are a match to TRBD1. Per germline, CDR1 KGHSH and CDR2 LQKENI. With V trimmed by 3 bases and J by 4 bases, 9 bases remained unmatched. This CDR3 has 16 amino acids. The CDR3 loop reads CASSPFERQGGNTIYF. CDR3 nucleotides: TGTGCCAGCTCACCTTTTGAACGACAGGGAGGAAACACCATATATTTT. Using reference TRBV18 and TRBJ1-3 for the parts outside the CDR3, the full variable domain is NAGVMQNPRHLVRRRGQEARLRCSPMKGHSHVYWYRQLPEEGLKFMVYLQKENIIDESGMPKERFSAEFPKEGPSILRIQQVVRGDSAAYFCASSPFERQGGNTIYFGEGSWLTVV.

The chain links TRBV7-9 to TRBJ2-3, with D hard to call. V lost 5 bases and J lost 5, with 5 bases in between. This CDR3 has 11 residues. From germline, CDR1 is SEHNR and CDR2 FQNEAQ (reference sequence). The CDR3 region is CASSAKDTQYF. CDR3 nucleotide sequence: TGTGCCAGCAGCGCGAAAGATACGCAGTATTTT.

This sequence joins TRBV28 and TRBJ2-4; unclear D gene. Germline-derived CDR1 and CDR2 are MDHEN and SYDVKM. The CDR3 consists of 15 residues. Trimming shortened V by 5 bases and J by 1 base, and 12 bases separated the two germline ends. CDR3 sequence (DNA): TGTGCCAGCAGTCCTGAGCGATGGGCCAAAAACATTCAGTACTTC. Its translation is CASSPERWAKNIQYF.

The chain is built from TRBV30 and TRBJ2-7, with 7 nucleotides matching TRBD1. This CDR3 spans 13 amino acids. V trimming: 5 bases; J trimming: 2 bases; junction bases outside the gene matches: 6. Germline-derived CDR1 and CDR2 are GTSNPN and SVGIG (reference sequence). This chain's CDR3 is CAWSGTVPYEQYF. The CDR3, as DNA: TGTGCCTGGTCCGGGACAGTGCCCTACGAGCAGTACTTC.

This chain joins TRBV12-5 and TRBJ1-5; 10 bases are a match to TRBD1. CDR1 is LGHNT, CDR2 FRNRAP, per germline. The CDR3 is 16 amino acids. J gave up 5 bases and V 7 bases, and 11 bases lay outside the gene matches. In DNA form, the CDR3 reads TGTGCTAGTGCCTCCCACTGGACAGGGGGGGATCAGCCCCAGCATTTT. Translating gives CASASHWTGGDQPQHF.

This chain links TRBV19 with TRBJ2-3, with 10 bases identical to TRBD2. This CDR3 is 15 amino acids long. CDR1 and CDR2 (germline): LNHDA, SQIVND (reference sequence). Germline trimming cut 5 bases from V and 6 bases from J; bases unmatched to any gene: 8. The CDR3 DNA follows: TGTGCCAGTAGTTGGAGCGGGAGGGGTACGGATACGCAGTATTTT. Residues: CASSWSGRGTDTQYF.

This chain uses TRBV7-9 with TRBJ2-1; D not resolved. This CDR3 contains 17 residues. Germline assignment: CDR1 SEHNR and CDR2 FQNEAQ (reference sequence). Trimming took 2 bases from V and 2 from J, leaving 16 bases between them. DNA for the CDR3: TGTGCCAGCAGCTTATATCCCCTGACACGTGCCTACAATGAGCAGTTCTTC. It translates to CASSLYPLTRAYNEQFF.

The rearrangement uses TRBV2 and TRBJ1-1, with unresolved D. Germline CDR1 SNHLY, CDR2 FYNNEI. This CDR3 spans 13 amino acids. Trimming shortened V by 5 bases and J by 1 base, and 8 bases separated the two germline ends. CDR3 nucleotides: TGTGCCAGCAGTAGAACTCGGAACACTGAAGCTTTCTTT. This sequence encodes CASSRTRNTEAFF.

This chain uses TRBV5-8 with TRBJ1-5; 9 bases match TRBD1. CDR1 is SGHTS and CDR2 is YDEGEE in the germline V gene. Trimming took 4 bases from V and 2 from J; bases not matched to a gene: 4. This CDR3 comprises 15 residues. The CDR3 region is CASSNRDRGNQPQHF. CDR3 sequence (DNA): TGTGCCAGCAGCAACCGGGACAGGGGCAATCAGCCCCAGCATTTT. Combining the CDR3 with reference TRBV5-8 and TRBJ1-5 gives the whole variable domain EAGVTQSPTHLIKTRGQQATLRCSPISGHTSVYWYQQALGLGLQFLLWYDEGEERNRGNFPPRFSGRQFPNYSSELNVNALELEDSALYLCASSNRDRGNQPQHFGDGTRLSIL.

This clone occurred once. The chain has TRBV4-1 and TRBJ1-2; the D gene is possibly TRBD1 (6 bases). The CDR3 has 15 residues. Trimming took off 4 bases at V and 3 bases at J, with 15 bases between the two ends. From germline, CDR1 is MGHRA and CDR2 YSYEKL. CDR3 protein: CASSPKQGGDYGYTF. DNA of the CDR3: TGCGCCAGCAGCCCGAAGCAAGGGGGGGACTATGGCTACACCTTC.

The chain is built from TRBV6-6 and TRBJ2-2; 9 nucleotides align to TRBD2. The CDR3 contains 15 residues. Germline loops: CDR1 MNHNY, CDR2 SVGAGI (reference sequence). V dropped 6 bases and J dropped 6; count of bases not matched to a gene: 8. The CDR3 protein is CASSLLREGAGELFF. CDR3 sequence (DNA): TGTGCCAGCAGCCTTCTGCGGGAGGGAGCCGGGGAGCTGTTTTTT.

The count of this clone is one. The chain links TRBV14 to TRBJ2-2; 9 bases fit TRBD2. The J segment lost 3 bases and the V segment lost 4 bases, leaving 3 bases of the junction unmatched. The germline V gene has CDR1 SGHDN and CDR2 FVKESK. The CDR3 totals 15 residues. Here the CDR3 DNA reads TGTGCCAGCAGCCTCCAGCGGGGGGACACCGGGGAGCTGTTTTTT. Protein product: CASSLQRGDTGELFF.

The V and J genes are TRBV19 and TRBJ2-5; D possibly corresponds to TRBD1 (6 bases). CDR1 and CDR2 (germline): LNHDA, SQIVND (reference sequence). This CDR3 region has 14 residues. Trimming cost V 6 bases and J 1 base, with 12 bases left between them. The CDR3 DNA reads TGTGCCAGTAGAGAAAGGGGGTCCCAAGAGACCCAGTACTTC. It yields the protein CASRERGSQETQYF.

This sequence joins TRBV11-3 and TRBJ2-1, with D tentatively TRBD2 (6 bases). CDR1 is SGHNT and CDR2 is YENEEA in the germline V gene. V was clipped by 3 bases and J by 6 bases, with 21 bases between them. The CDR3 length is 17 residues. In DNA form, the CDR3 reads TGTGCCAGCAGCTTCGGCTCCGGGGCGGGAAGTACCAATGAGCAGTTCTTC. The encoded protein is CASSFGSGAGSTNEQFF.

This chain joins TRBV10-2 and TRBJ2-7; tentative D call: TRBD1 (6 bases). The germline V gene encodes CDR1 WSHSY and CDR2 SAAADI. This CDR3 spans 15 amino acids. The ends were cut back, 5 bases at V and 3 bases at J, with 17 bases in the middle. The CDR3 coding sequence is TGCGCCAGCAGTTTAAGCCAGGGGTCCCTCTACGAGCAGTACTTC. As protein: CASSLSQGSLYEQYF.

This clone occurred once. This chain uses TRBV18 with TRBJ2-5; possible D gene TRBD1, 5 bases. V was pared by 2 bases and J by 5 bases, with 12 bases between. Germline assignment: CDR1 KGHSH and CDR2 LQKENI. This CDR3 region has 14 residues. In nucleotides, the CDR3 is TGTGCCAGCTCACCAAGCACAGGTCCGGAGACCCAGTACTTC. Protein sequence: CASSPSTGPETQYF.

CDR3 protein: CAISRTGEDNSPLHF. CDR3 coding DNA: TGTGCCATCAGTCGGACAGGGGAGGATAATTCACCCCTCCACTTT. This rearrangement joins TRBV10-3 to TRBJ1-6, with 9 positions matching TRBD1. Germline values: CDR1 ENHRY, CDR2 SYGVKD. The CDR3 extends over 15 amino acids. V trimming: 5 bases; J trimming: 5 bases; junction bases outside the gene matches: 4.

This clone was seen just once. This chain joins TRBV7-2 and TRBJ2-1, with TRBD2 matching over 8 bases. The CDR3 consists of 15 residues. V shed 5 bases, J shed 8 bases, and the junction held 11 bases outside the gene matches. Per germline, CDR1 SGHTA and CDR2 FQGNSA. CDR3 amino acids: CASSRWSGGGDEQFF. CDR3 DNA: TGTGCCAGCAGCCGTTGGAGCGGGGGAGGAGATGAGCAGTTCTTC.

This clone was counted a single time. The rearrangement joins TRBV2 to TRBJ1-4; D is perhaps TRBD1 (6 bases). Trimming stripped 10 bases from V and 4 bases from J, with 19 bases between. Germline-derived CDR1 and CDR2 are SNHLY and FYNNEI. The CDR3 has 15 residues. This CDR3 is CAIASRGGLNEKLFF. CDR3 sequence (DNA): TGTGCCATAGCCTCCCGGGGGGGCCTTAATGAAAAACTGTTTTTT.

This rearrangement joins TRBV5-5 to TRBJ2-5; 8 bases agree with TRBD2. The CDR3 covers 15 residues. V dropped 2 bases and J dropped 2; count of bases not matched to a gene: 5. From germline, CDR1 is SGHKS and CDR2 YYEKEE (reference sequence). CDR3 sequence (DNA): TGTGCCAGCAGCTTCATAGCGGGGAGACAAGAGACCCAGTACTTC. Its translation is CASSFIAGRQETQYF. The full variable domain, rest sourced from reference TRBV5-5 and TRBJ2-5, is DAGVTQSPTHLIKTRGQQVTLRCSPISGHKSVSWYQQVLGQGPQFIFQYYEKEERGRGNFPDRFSARQFPNYSSELNVNALLLGDSALYLCASSFIAGRQETQYFGPGTRLLVL.

V usage is TRBV5-1 and J usage is TRBJ2-5; the match to TRBD1 covers 7 bases. CDR1 is SGHRS and CDR2 is YFSETQ in the germline V gene. The length of the CDR3 is 16 residues. The J segment lost 5 bases and the V segment lost 5 bases, leaving 15 bases of the junction unmatched. CDR3 residues: CASSSQPGQSSETQYF. The CDR3 DNA reads as TGCGCCAGCAGTTCCCAACCGGGACAGTCCTCGGAGACCCAGTACTTC.

The V call is TRBV19, the J call TRBJ1-3; D is undetermined. Between the trimmed V and J ends, which lost 2 bases and 0 bases, there was a span of 8 bases. The CDR3 has 15 amino acids. Per germline, CDR1 LNHDA and CDR2 SQIVND (reference sequence). This CDR3 is CASSIPGSSGNTIYF. In nucleotides, the CDR3 is TGTGCCAGTAGTATACCGGGGAGCTCTGGAAACACCATATATTTT.

As concerns this clone: The same CDR3 can be traced to other DNA sequences in this sample. This chain links TRBV18 with TRBJ2-7; TRBD1 aligns across 8 bases. J was trimmed by 2 bases and V by 3 bases; bases with no gene match: 3. The CDR3 sequence is 14 residues long. The germline V gene has CDR1 KGHSH and CDR2 LQKENI. The CDR3 coding sequence is TGTGCCAGCTCACCTGGGACAGGTGCCTACGAGCAGTACTTC. It is translated as CASSPGTGAYEQYF. Full variable domain (remainder filled in from reference TRBV18 and TRBJ2-7): NAGVMQNPRHLVRRRGQEARLRCSPMKGHSHVYWYRQLPEEGLKFMVYLQKENIIDESGMPKERFSAEFPKEGPSILRIQQVVRGDSAAYFCASSPGTGAYEQYFGPGTRLTVT.